This T cell receptor beta chain was profiled in a study of T cells in localized non-small cell lung cancer. Assay used: immunoSEQ multiplex PCR; TCRdb lists only in-frame clones, some missing. This sample has some 33,000 clones, with around 93% found just once. This receptor was obtained from a man aged 40 to 69 with stage II lung adenocarcinoma. Sequencing used PBMCs, obtained before any cancer treatment.

Here the CDR3 DNA reads TGTGCCAGCAGCGGCCTCGGCCGGGGGGGCGGGGTGGAACTGTTTTTT. Translating gives CASSGLGRGGGVELFF. The chain has TRBV11-2 and TRBJ1-4; D is perhaps TRBD1 (6 bases). Trimming took off 5 bases at V and 12 bases at J, with 25 bases between the two ends. The germline V gene encodes CDR1 SGHAT and CDR2 FQNNGV. This CDR3 has 16 residues.